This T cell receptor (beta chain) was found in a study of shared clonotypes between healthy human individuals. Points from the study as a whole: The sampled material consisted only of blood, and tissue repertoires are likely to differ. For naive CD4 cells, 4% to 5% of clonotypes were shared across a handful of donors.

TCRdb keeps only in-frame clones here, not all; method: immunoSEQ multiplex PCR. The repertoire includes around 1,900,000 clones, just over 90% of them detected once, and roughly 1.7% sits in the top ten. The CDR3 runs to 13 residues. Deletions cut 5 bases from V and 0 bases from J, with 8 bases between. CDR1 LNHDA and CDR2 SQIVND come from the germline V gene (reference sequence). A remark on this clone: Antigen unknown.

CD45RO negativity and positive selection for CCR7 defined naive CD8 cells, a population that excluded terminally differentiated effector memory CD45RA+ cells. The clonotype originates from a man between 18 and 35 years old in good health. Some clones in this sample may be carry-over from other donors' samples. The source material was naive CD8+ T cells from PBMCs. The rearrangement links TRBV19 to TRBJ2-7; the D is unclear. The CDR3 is CASSPEGSYEQYF. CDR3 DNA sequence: TGTGCCAGTAGTCCGGAAGGCTCCTACGAGCAGTACTTC. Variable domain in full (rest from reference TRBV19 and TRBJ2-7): DGGITQSPKYLFRKEGQNVTLSCEQNLNHDAMYWYRQDPGQGLRLIYYSQIVNDFQKGDIAEGYSVSREKKESFPLTVTSAQKNPTAFYLCASSPEGSYEQYFGPGTRLTVT.